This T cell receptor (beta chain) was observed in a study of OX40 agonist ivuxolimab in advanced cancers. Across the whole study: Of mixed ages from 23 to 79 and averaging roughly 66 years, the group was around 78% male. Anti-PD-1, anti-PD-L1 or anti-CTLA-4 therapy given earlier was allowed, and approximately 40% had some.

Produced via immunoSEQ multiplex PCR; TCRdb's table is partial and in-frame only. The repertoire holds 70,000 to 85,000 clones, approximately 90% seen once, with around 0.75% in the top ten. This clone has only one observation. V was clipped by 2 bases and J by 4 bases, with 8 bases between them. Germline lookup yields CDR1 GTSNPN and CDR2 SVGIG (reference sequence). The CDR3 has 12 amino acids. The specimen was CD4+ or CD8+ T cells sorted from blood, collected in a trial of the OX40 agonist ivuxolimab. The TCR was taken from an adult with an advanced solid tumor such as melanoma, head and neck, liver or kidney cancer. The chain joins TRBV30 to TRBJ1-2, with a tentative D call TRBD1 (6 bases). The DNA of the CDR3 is TGTGCCTGGAGTACGACAGGCTATGGCTACACCTTC. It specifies CAWSTTGYGYTF.